Given below is one T cell receptor beta chain in context. How the authors handled the data: Quantification of nucleated cells was approximated via reference gene primer amplification. Libraries were prepared by immunoSEQ multiplex PCR; TCRdb keeps only in-frame clonotypes and omits some of them. The V and J calls and clone size were taken over from that table, and D and trimming were inferred from the DNA. The table includes over 450,000 clones, around nine tenths detected once. The sample belongs to a study of blood T cell repertoires in COVID-19. At the level of the study: COVID-19 samples, acute and convalescent, were from the United States, Italy and Spain. The analysed material was cDNA or gDNA that came from T cells, B-cell-depleted T cells, or PBMCs.

Seattle enrolled patients during active infection and tracked them longitudinally. Trimming removed 2 bases at V and 2 bases at J, with 12 bases between. In germline, CDR1 is SGDLS, CDR2 YYNGEE. This CDR3 has 15 amino acids. This clonotype was obtained from a woman aged 50 to 60 with COVID-19, enrolled during active disease. Sequenced sample: peripheral blood. This sequence joins TRBV9 and TRBJ2-3; possibly TRBD2 for D (7 bases). The CDR3, as DNA: TGTGCCAGCAGCGTGCGGGGGCAATTCACAGATACGCAGTATTTT. Residues: CASSVRGQFTDTQYF.